This TCR beta chain came from a study of blood T cell repertoires in COVID-19 (dated by TCRdb to the early 2020s). About the study as a whole: Samples from collaborators originated in the United States, Italy and Spain and spanned both the acute and convalescent phases of COVID-19. The repertoires were made available in a free public database intended to serve as a resource for research on the immune response to SARS-CoV-2. Samples came from the ongoing ImmuneRACE study (first 160 participants) plus 1,254 subjects from 6 global collaborators. Where available, HLA class I and class II types were taken from metadata supplied by the sample provider and were not determined by assay-based typing. The sample metadata nearly always contained a de-identified subject ID, COVID-19 status, age in years and sex. Deeply sampled blood TCRbeta repertoires from subjects exposed to, actively infected with, or recovered from COVID-19 were included in the dataset. The prospective study material was composed of cDNA or gDNA derived from T cells, B-cell-depleted T cells, or PBMCs.

TCRbeta CDR3 regions were amplified from genomic DNA using the immunoSEQ Assay, a bias-controlled multiplex PCR. The authors processed their data as follows. The number of nucleated cells in each sample was estimated from the amplification of reference gene primers within the assay. To quantify the absolute abundance of each unique TCRbeta CDR3 rearrangement, sequence reads were collapsed and filtered. For each sample, productive Simpson clonality was calculated as the square root of Simpson's diversity index across productive rearrangements. This immuneACCESS table, as held by TCRdb, lists in-frame sequences with V and J called but not all clones. Of the missing ones, under half trace to an unresolved V gene in checked studies; the others have no known cause. D and trimming come from the DNA, and the V and J calls and clone size come from that table. The sample table holds about 150,000 clones, of which around 80% were seen once. Together, the top ten hold 9% to 10% of the sample.

Findings and caveats that apply to the study as a whole: How much clinical and demographic metadata was included differed by source and by participant, and the metadata was provided uncurated.

The germline V gene gives CDR1 as MGHRA and CDR2 as YSYEKL. The CDR3 sequence holds 16 residues, the cysteine and phenylalanine included. The DNA shown is the 48-base CDR3, in frame from base 1. V is clipped by 0 bases and J by 0 bases, and the sequence between their germline boundaries is 6 bases long. This clone has a handful of counts. Its antigen is currently not known. Per-nucleotide qualities are absent, and no much larger clonotype sits a single base away. Whole blood was collected in K2EDTA tubes by collaborating institutions according to the institutions' own protocols. For TCRbeta analysis, collaborator samples were shipped as frozen whole blood, as isolated PBMCs, or as DNA extracted from either sample type.

This sequence originates from a woman between 50 and 59 years old with acute or convalescent COVID-19. Recombination connected TRBV4-1 to TRBJ1-6; a confident D gene designation cannot be given. Sequenced: peripheral blood. The DNA sequence is as follows: TGCGCCAGCAGCCAAGATGAGAGCTCCTATAATTCACCCCTCCACTTT. This gives the protein CASSQDESSYNSPLHF.